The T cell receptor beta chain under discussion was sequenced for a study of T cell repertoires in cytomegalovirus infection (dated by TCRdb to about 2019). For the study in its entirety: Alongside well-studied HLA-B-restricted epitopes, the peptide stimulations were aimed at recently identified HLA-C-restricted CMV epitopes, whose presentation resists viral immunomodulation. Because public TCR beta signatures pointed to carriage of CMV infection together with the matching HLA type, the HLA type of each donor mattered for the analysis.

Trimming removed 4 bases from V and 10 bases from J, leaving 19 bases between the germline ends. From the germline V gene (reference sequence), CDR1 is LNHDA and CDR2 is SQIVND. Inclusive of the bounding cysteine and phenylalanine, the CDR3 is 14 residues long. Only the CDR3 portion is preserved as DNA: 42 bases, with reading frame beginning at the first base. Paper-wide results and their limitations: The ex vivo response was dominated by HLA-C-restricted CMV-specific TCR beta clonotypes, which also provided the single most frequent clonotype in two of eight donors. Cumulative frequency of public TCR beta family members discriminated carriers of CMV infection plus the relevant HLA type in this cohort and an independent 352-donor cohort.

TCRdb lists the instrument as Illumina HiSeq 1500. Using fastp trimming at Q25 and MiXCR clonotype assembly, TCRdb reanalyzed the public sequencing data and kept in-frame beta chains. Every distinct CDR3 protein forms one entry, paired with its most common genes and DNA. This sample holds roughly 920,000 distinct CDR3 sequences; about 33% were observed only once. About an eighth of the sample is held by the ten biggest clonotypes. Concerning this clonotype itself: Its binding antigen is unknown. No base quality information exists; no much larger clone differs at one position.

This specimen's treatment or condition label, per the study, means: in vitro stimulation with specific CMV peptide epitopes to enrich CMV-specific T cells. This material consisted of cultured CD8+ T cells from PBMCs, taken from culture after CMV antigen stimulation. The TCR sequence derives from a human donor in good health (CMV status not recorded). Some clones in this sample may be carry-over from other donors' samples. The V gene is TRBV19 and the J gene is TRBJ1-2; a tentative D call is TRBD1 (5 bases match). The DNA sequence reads TGTGCCAGTAGTAAATGGGACCGTGGTATTGACTACACCTTC. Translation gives CASSKWDRGIDYTF.